This T cell receptor beta chain is from a study of cytomegalovirus exposure and HLA in healthy donors. Broader study findings: A likely sequencing artifact accounted for one observed cluster of highly shared sequence variants. Available immune exposure information was restricted to CMV serostatus only.

A note on this clone: The target antigen is unknown.

In the PCR, 60 Vbeta and 13 Jbeta primers were used. Libraries were prepared by immunoSEQ multiplex PCR; TCRdb keeps only in-frame clonotypes and omits some of them. This sample yields around 150,000 clones, of which around four fifths are seen a single time; roughly 2% belongs to the top ten. Trimming shortened V by 0 bases and J by 2 bases, and 14 bases separated the two germline ends. This CDR3 is built from 15 residues. In germline, CDR1 is SQVTM, CDR2 ANQGSEA. The sequencing sample was made of PBMCs. The J gene is TRBJ2-7, the V gene TRBV29-1; maybe TRBD2 (6 bases). The TCR originated in a female donor in good health and CMV-seronegative. CDR3 residues: CSVEEGGLKTYEQYF. The CDR3 DNA reads as TGCAGCGTTGAAGAGGGGGGACTCAAGACCTACGAGCAGTACTTC.